This T cell receptor (beta chain) was recovered during a study of blood T cell repertoires in COVID-19. This clone was counted a single time. Authors' data handling: Estimation of nucleated cell counts relied on the amplification of reference gene primers. Here immunoSEQ multiplex PCR was the method, and the copy in TCRdb shows in-frame clones only, minus some. V and J calls plus clone size are reproduced from that table; the DNA served to infer D and trimming. The table records about 180,000 clones, 75% to 90% of them present only once. Per germline, CDR1 SGHTA and CDR2 FQGNSA. This CDR3 spans 13 amino acids. V shed 8 bases and J shed 4 bases, with 12 bases lying between them.

Material: peripheral blood. This sequence joins TRBV7-2 and TRBJ1-5; D might be TRBD1 (6 bases). This TCR was sampled from a human donor with active or convalescent COVID-19. The donor label of this sample is uncertain. The CDR3 DNA sequence: TGTGCCAGCCGAGGACAGCCTAATCAGCCCCAGCATTTT. It encodes CASRGQPNQPQHF.